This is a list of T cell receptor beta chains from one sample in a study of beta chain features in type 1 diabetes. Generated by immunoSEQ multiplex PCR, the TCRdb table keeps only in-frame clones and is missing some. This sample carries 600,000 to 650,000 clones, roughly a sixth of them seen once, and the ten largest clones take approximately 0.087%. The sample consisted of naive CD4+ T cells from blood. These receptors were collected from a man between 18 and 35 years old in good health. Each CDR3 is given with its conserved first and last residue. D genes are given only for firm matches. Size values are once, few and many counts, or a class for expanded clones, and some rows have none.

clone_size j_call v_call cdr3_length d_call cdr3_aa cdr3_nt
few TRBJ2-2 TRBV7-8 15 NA CASSLVGRHTGELFF TGTGCCAGCAGCTTAGTAGGGCGTCACACCGGGGAGCTGTTTTTT
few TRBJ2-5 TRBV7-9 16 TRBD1 CASSFGVSRDRETQYF TGTGCCAGCAGCTTCGGGGTTAGCCGGGACAGAGAGACCCAGTACTTC
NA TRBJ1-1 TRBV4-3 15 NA CASSQAGGGNTEAFF TGCGCCAGCAGCCAAGCGGGTGGGGGGAACACTGAAGCTTTCTTT
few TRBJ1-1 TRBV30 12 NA CAWNRELTEAFF TGTGCCTGGAACAGGGAATTGACTGAAGCTTTCTTT
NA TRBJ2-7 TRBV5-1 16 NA CASSLMVSDYPYEQYF TGCGCCAGCAGCTTGATGGTGTCGGACTACCCCTACGAGCAGTACTTC
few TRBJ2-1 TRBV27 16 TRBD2 CASSLWSVAGSNEQFF TGTGCCAGCAGTTTATGGTCGGTAGCGGGAAGTAATGAGCAGTTCTTC
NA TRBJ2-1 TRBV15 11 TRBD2 CATKREGEQFF TGTGCCACCAAGCGGGAGGGTGAGCAGTTCTTC
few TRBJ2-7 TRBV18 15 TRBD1 CASSPPGQAIYEQYF TGTGCCAGCTCACCTCCGGGACAGGCGATCTACGAGCAGTACTTC
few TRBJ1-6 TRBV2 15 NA CASSAAGVRNSPLHF TGTGCCAGCAGTGCAGCAGGGGTGAGGAATTCACCCCTCCACTTT
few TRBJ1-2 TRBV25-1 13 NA CASSSGRTYGYTF TGTGCCAGCAGTTCCGGGAGGACTTATGGCTACACCTTC
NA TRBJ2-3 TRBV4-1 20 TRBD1 CASSQGRGQGVLYVPDTQYF TGCGCCAGCAGCCAAGGAAGGGGACAGGGGGTGCTCTATGTTCCAGATACGCAGTATTTT
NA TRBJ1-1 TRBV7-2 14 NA CASSSPVGHTEAFF TGTGCCAGCAGCTCCCCTGTTGGGCACACTGAAGCTTTCTTT
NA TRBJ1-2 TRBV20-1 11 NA CSAEERRSYTF TGCAGTGCGGAAGAGCGCAGAAGCTACACCTTC
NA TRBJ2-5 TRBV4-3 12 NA CASSQPQETQYF TGCGCCAGCAGCCAGCCCCAGGAGACCCAGTACTTC
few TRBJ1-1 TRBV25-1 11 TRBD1 CASTRQGVAFF TGTGCCAGCACAAGACAGGGGGTAGCTTTCTTT
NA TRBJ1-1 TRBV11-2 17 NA CASTRLHTLTTGTEAFF TGTGCCAGCACCCGTCTCCACACACTAACTACAGGCACTGAAGCTTTCTTT
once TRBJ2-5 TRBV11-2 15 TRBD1 CASSFGTGRRETQYF TGTGCCAGCAGCTTTGGGACAGGGAGGCGAGAGACCCAGTACTTC
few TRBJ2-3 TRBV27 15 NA CASRTFWGSTDTQYF TGTGCCAGCAGGACATTTTGGGGTAGCACAGATACGCAGTATTTT
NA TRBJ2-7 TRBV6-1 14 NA CASSEPGTGYEQYF TGTGCCAGCAGTGAACCGGGGACTGGCTACGAGCAGTACTTC
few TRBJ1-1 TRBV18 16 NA CASSPNDRVVRAEAFF TGTGCCAGCTCACCAAATGACAGAGTCGTACGGGCTGAAGCTTTCTTT
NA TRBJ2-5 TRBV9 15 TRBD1 CASSAGGQGSKTQYF TGTGCCAGCAGCGCGGGGGGACAGGGGAGTAAGACCCAGTACTTC